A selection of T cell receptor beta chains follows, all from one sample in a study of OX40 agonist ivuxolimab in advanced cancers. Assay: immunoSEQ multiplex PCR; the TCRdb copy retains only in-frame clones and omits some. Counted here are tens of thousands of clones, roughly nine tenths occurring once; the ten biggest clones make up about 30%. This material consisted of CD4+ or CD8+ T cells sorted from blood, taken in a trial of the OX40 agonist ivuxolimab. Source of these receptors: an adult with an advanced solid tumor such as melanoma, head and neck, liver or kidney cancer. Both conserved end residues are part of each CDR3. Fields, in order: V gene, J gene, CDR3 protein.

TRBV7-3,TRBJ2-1,CASSLTRYNEQFF
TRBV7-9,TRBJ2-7,CASSRSGRGAGYEQYF
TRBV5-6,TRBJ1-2,CASSFKRTDYGYTF
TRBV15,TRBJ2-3,CATSRERVGWNTDTQYF
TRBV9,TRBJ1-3,CASSPGGNTIYF
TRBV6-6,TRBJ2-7,CASSYGLGGDPYEQYF
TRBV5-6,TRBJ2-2,CASSTGVQGGAGELFF
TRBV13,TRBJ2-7,CASSLEGEQYF
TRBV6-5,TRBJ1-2,CASSYEANYGYTF
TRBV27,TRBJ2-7,CASSPTPGTGSYEQYF
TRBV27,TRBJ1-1,CASSRLGGNTEAFF
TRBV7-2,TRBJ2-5,CASSSNSVLIQETQYF
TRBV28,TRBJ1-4,CASSPGTGEKLFF
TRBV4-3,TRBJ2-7,CASSQGQGISYEQYF
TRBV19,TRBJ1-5,CASSDRVTQPQHF
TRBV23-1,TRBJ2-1,CASSHSGGHEQFF
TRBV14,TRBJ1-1,CASSQAYGQLVTFF
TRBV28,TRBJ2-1,CASSLLGQPYNEQFF
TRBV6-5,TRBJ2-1,CAISTSGRGNEQFF
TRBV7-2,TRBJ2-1,CASSLDGSVGNEQFF
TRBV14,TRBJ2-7,CASSQDLGNSYEQYF
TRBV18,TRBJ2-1,CASSPTPGQGAREQFF
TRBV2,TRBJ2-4,CASSGVYIQYF
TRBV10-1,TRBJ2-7,CASSGGALGEQYF
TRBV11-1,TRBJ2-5,CASSLGARRVEQETQYF